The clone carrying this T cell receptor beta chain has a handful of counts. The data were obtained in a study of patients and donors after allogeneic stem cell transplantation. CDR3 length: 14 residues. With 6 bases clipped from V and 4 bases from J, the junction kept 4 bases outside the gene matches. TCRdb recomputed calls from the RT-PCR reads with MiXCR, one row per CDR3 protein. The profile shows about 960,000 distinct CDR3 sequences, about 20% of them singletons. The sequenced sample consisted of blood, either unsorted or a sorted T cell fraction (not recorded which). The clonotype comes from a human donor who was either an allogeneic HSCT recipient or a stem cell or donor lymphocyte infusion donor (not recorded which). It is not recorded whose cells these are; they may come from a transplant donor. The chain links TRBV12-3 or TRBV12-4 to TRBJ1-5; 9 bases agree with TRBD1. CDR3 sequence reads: CASRGDRENQPQHF. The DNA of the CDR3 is TGTGCCAGCAGGGGGGACAGGGAAAATCAGCCCCAGCATTTT.